This T cell receptor beta chain originates from a study of identical twins (dated by TCRdb to about 2016). Regarding the complete study: The study deep-sequenced TCR alpha and beta repertoires from monozygotic twins, unrelated adults of various ages and cord blood to test whether fetal clonotypes persist. Replicate twin experiments were performed at different times using different library preparation protocols to rule out contamination. The study at large found these results: In monozygotic twins, recombination models systematically underestimated out-of-frame TCR alpha sharing, but the models matched the sharing seen between unrelated individuals. Fewer insertions were carried by abundant cord blood beta clonotypes, a similar but weaker trend appeared in young adult naive repertoires, and no such trend appeared in memory repertoires. Invariant T cells such as MAIT and iNKT could partly confound zero-insertion analyses, although diverse VJ usage argued against such confounding for most clonotypes. Out-of-frame TCR alpha sequences shared between twins showed an excess of low generation-probability sequences compared with coincidental sharing between unrelated individuals. Because the same donors could not be followed over many years, the conclusions depended on cross-sectional statistical analysis. A weaker excess of twin sharing was found in beta out-of-frame sequences because the signal-to-noise ratio was lowered by fewer shared sequences.

The CDR3 sequence holds 20 residues, the cysteine and phenylalanine included. The only DNA kept is the CDR3, 60 bases in frame from the first base. From a lookup of the germline V gene, CDR1 and CDR2 are SGHVS and FQNEAQ. V loses 5 bases of germline sequence and J loses 2 bases, and the interval between the two ends is 28 bases. This clonotype appeared a few times. Its antigen is currently not known. No base quality values were provided; no much bigger clone lies one nucleotide off. Every donor in the study was a healthy Caucasian. The twin cohort consisted of three pairs of female monozygotic twins, all aged 18 to 29 years. Peripheral blood mononuclear cells were used as the source from which RNA for TCR libraries was isolated. The method behind the library was 5' RACE. Sequencing took place on an Illumina HiSeq 2000. Template switching added a universal primer binding site, and the final cDNA carried a unique molecular identifier that allowed TCR cDNA molecules to be counted accurately. Specific primers in the conserved constant-segment region were used to synthesize first-strand cDNA for TCR alpha and beta chains. To control for contamination, each cDNA library was double barcoded with a SMART-Mk sample barcode plus Illumina barcodes. Two successive PCR steps introduced TruSeq adapter sequences along with Illumina sample barcodes. TCR alpha and beta cDNA libraries were sequenced on the Illumina HiSeq platform with custom primers. Turning to the authors' computational methods: Raw reads were processed with MiGEC to extract unique molecular identifiers, and MiXCR was used to determine CDR3 positions. For each individual, recombination models were inferred using an EM algorithm with the repgenHMM and IGoR tools. The analysis of shared clonotypes was done with the tcR package in R, with sharing normalized by the product of cloneset sizes. To study raw recombination without the effects of thymic and clonal selection, out-of-frame nonproductive sequences were analyzed. Using fastp at Q25 and MiXCR, TCRdb reprocessed the public reads and kept productive beta chains. Here each entry gathers all rows of one CDR3 protein and keeps the most common genes and DNA. Here the V and J calls rest on TCRdb's processing, not on the authors' analysis. This sample is represented by about 890,000 distinct CDR3 sequences; more than 9% of them were singletons. The ten most abundant clones make up roughly 1.5% of the sample.

The sample was also linked to a second study, of yellow fever vaccine responses in identical twins. That second report states: The T cell response to vaccination in identical twins was reported by the authors to appear partly convergent and partly personalized. In identical twins, the study followed T cell clones that responded to the vaccine with precision.

Rearrangement joined TRBV7-8 to TRBJ1-5; 5 matching bases give a weak D call of TRBD1. The sequencing input was PBMCs. The source is a woman under 30 in good health. The DNA sequence is as follows: TGTGCCAGCAGCCCCAGTTTCATCCCCACGAGCAGGGTGCGCAATCAGCCCCAGCATTTT. Translated, this gives CASSPSFIPTSRVRNQPQHF.